This TCR beta chain emerged from a study of blood T cell repertoires in COVID-19. Study background: Material from acute and convalescent COVID-19 was sourced from the United States, Italy and Spain.

Source study methods: The assay estimated nucleated cells by amplifying reference gene primers. The table came from immunoSEQ multiplex PCR; TCRdb's copy has only in-frame clones and leaves some out. Clone size and the V and J calls come from that table; the DNA yielded D and trimming. This sample has some 150,000 clones, with approximately 87% found just once. The CDR3 covers 13 residues. CDR1 SEHNR and CDR2 FQNEAQ come from the germline V gene (reference sequence). The V and J ends lost 3 bases and 9 bases respectively, with 14 bases between them. This TCR was recovered from a woman aged 45-65 years with active or convalescent COVID-19. The chain links TRBV7-9 to TRBJ1-1; TRBD1 might be the D (6 bases). Sequenced sample: peripheral blood. This CDR3 is CASSLGGDTKAFF. Here the CDR3 DNA reads TGTGCCAGCAGCTTGGGGGGGGACACCAAAGCTTTCTTT.